The rows below give T cell receptor beta chains drawn from one sample of a study of Ad26.COV2.S vaccination and SARS-CoV-2 variants. Profiled with immunoSEQ multiplex PCR; TCRdb holds only in-frame clones, not every one. The repertoire holds about 350,000 clones, with around 89% as singletons. Source: peripheral blood, taken in a trial of Ad26.COV2.S vaccine versus placebo. Receptor source: a person aged 18-65 years who received the Ad26.COV2.S COVID-19 vaccine or a placebo. CDR3s include the opening cysteine and the closing phenylalanine or tryptophan. Each record gives: CDR3 DNA, CDR3 protein, J gene, D gene, clone size, V gene. The D gene is left open where the match is weak. The listing skips clone size in some rows; elsewhere it reads once, few, many or a size class.

TGTGCCAGCAGCCTTACAGGGGCGCATATGAACACTGAAGCTTTCTTT	CASSLTGAHMNTEAFF	TRBJ1-1	TRBD1	NA	TRBV7-9
TGTGCCAGCAGTTTACTGGGACAGGGGGGCGGCTACACCTTC	CASSLLGQGGGYTF	TRBJ1-2	TRBD1	once	TRBV28
TGCGCCAGCAGCTTGGCGGGCGGCTCCTACGAGCAGTACTTC	CASSLAGGSYEQYF	TRBJ2-7	NA	NA	TRBV5-1
TGTGCCAGCAGCCCCGGACTAGCGGGGAAGTCCAATGAGCAGTTCTTC	CASSPGLAGKSNEQFF	TRBJ2-1	TRBD2	NA	TRBV7-2
TGTGCCAGCAGTGACACCGTTCTGGGTAATCAGCCCCAGCATTTT	CASSDTVLGNQPQHF	TRBJ1-5	NA	NA	TRBV6-4
TGTGCCAGCAGCCAAGCCCGCACCGTTGAAGCTTTCTTT	CASSQARTVEAFF	TRBJ1-1	NA	NA	TRBV3-1/TRBV3-2
TGTGCCAGCAGCTCCGGACAGGGGTCTGGAACTAATGAAAAACTGTTTTTT	CASSSGQGSGTNEKLFF	TRBJ1-4	TRBD1	NA	TRBV5-8
TGTGCCAGCAGTCCGGGGAACCCCTACAATGAGCAGTTCTTC	CASSPGNPYNEQFF	TRBJ2-1	NA	once	TRBV27
TGTGCCAGTAGCATGGGCAATCAGCCCCAGCATTTT	CASSMGNQPQHF	TRBJ1-5	NA	NA	TRBV19
TGTGCCAGCAGTTCCTCAGTAGGGTACACAGATACGCAGTATTTT	CASSSSVGYTDTQYF	TRBJ2-3	NA	NA	TRBV28
TGTGCCAGTAGTAACCCCCACAGGGGCTGGTATGGCTACACCTTC	CASSNPHRGWYGYTF	TRBJ1-2	TRBD1	NA	TRBV19
TGTGCCAGCAGCCTCACCAGACAGACTGAAGCTTTCTTT	CASSLTRQTEAFF	TRBJ1-1	NA	few	TRBV14
TGTGCCAGCAGTTTGACTAGCGGGGGGGCCGAGACCCAGTACTTC	CASSLTSGGAETQYF	TRBJ2-5	TRBD2	NA	TRBV6-2/TRBV6-3
TGTGCCAGCAGTGACGACGGCCTTGGGGAGCAGTACTTC	CASSDDGLGEQYF	TRBJ2-7	NA	NA	TRBV6-4
TGTGCCAGCAGCCCCAACAGGGAAACCTATAATTCACCCCTCCACTTT	CASSPNRETYNSPLHF	TRBJ1-6	NA	many	TRBV4-2
TGCGCCAGCAGCTTGGGATCGCAGGGTCCTAATGAAAAACTGTTTTTT	CASSLGSQGPNEKLFF	TRBJ1-4	NA	NA	TRBV5-1
TGTGCCAGCACGGACAGGGCCAGGTACATGAACACTGAAGCTTTCTTT	CASTDRARYMNTEAFF	TRBJ1-1	TRBD1	NA	TRBV2
TGTGCCAGCAGCTTTAGCGGACAAGAGACCCAGTACTTC	CASSFSGQETQYF	TRBJ2-5	NA	few	TRBV9
TGTGCCAGCAGCCAAGATCTGGAGGGAAGGGAGACCCAGTACTTC	CASSQDLEGRETQYF	TRBJ2-5	NA	NA	TRBV3-1/TRBV3-2
TGTGCCTGGAGTTGGAGGCCGGAAGAGACCCAGTACTTC	CAWSWRPEETQYF	TRBJ2-5	NA	NA	TRBV30
TGTGCCACCAGCAGATCGAAAATGGGACATACAGATACGCAGTATTTT	CATSRSKMGHTDTQYF	TRBJ2-3	NA	NA	TRBV15
TGTGCCAGCAGCCCTAGGGACAGTTTAGCGGGGGTCCGCACAGATACGCAGTATTTT	CASSPRDSLAGVRTDTQYF	TRBJ2-3	TRBD2	NA	TRBV3-1/TRBV3-2
TGTGCCAGCAGCTTGTTTGTGGGGATGGGAGAGACCCAGTACTTC	CASSLFVGMGETQYF	TRBJ2-5	NA	once	TRBV7-8
TGTGCCAGCAGCGCCCGACCCAGCGGTAATGAAAAACTGTTTTTT	CASSARPSGNEKLFF	TRBJ1-4	NA	NA	TRBV9
TGTGCCAGCAGCTTCAGGGGAGAGGACACTGAAGCTTTCTTT	CASSFRGEDTEAFF	TRBJ1-1	NA	NA	TRBV5-5
TGTGCCAGCAGTGGATCCGGGACACCGAACCTGAACACTGAAGCTTTCTTT	CASSGSGTPNLNTEAFF	TRBJ1-1	NA	NA	TRBV2
TGTGCCAGCAGCTTAATCAGGGACACCGGGGAGCTGTTTTTT	CASSLIRDTGELFF	TRBJ2-2	NA	NA	TRBV11-2
TGCGCCAGCAGTTTTGACGGGCCCTACGAGCAGTACTTC	CASSFDGPYEQYF	TRBJ2-7	NA	few	TRBV10-1
TGTGCCAGCAGCTTAGGGGGAGCAATCAACACTGAAGCTTTCTTT	CASSLGGAINTEAFF	TRBJ1-1	NA	NA	TRBV5-5
TGTGCCAGCAGCCTCGGGACAGGGTACGAGCAGTACTTC	CASSLGTGYEQYF	TRBJ2-7	TRBD1	NA	TRBV11-2
TGTGCCAGTGATCCGGGACAGGGAAGTTATGGCTACACCTTC	CASDPGQGSYGYTF	TRBJ1-2	TRBD1	NA	TRBV19
TGTGCCAGCAGCTTACTCAGTGGATCCTACGAGCAGTACTTC	CASSLLSGSYEQYF	TRBJ2-7	NA	NA	TRBV11-2
TGTGCCAGCAGCACCCGGGACCTAGATACGCAGTATTTT	CASSTRDLDTQYF	TRBJ2-3	NA	NA	TRBV5-4
TGTGCCAGCAGCTTCCTACAGGGGAGCTCCTACAATGAGCAGTTCTTC	CASSFLQGSSYNEQFF	TRBJ2-1	TRBD1	NA	TRBV7-2
TGTGCCAGCAGCGTTGCGGGTGTGAGCTATGGCTACACCTTC	CASSVAGVSYGYTF	TRBJ1-2	NA	NA	TRBV5-6
TGTGCCAGCAGCCAAGAGGCAGGGGCGATTACCGGGGAGCTGTTTTTT	CASSQEAGAITGELFF	TRBJ2-2	NA	NA	TRBV3-1/TRBV3-2
TGTGCCAGCAGACACGGACCCTATGGCTACACCTTC	CASRHGPYGYTF	TRBJ1-2	NA	NA	TRBV27
TGTGCCAGCAGCGTAGGCGGAAGCGGGGGGCGTGGAGATACGCAGTATTTT	CASSVGGSGGRGDTQYF	TRBJ2-3	TRBD2	NA	TRBV9
TGTGCCAGCTCAACCCTCCTGGACGCGGTCGAGTTCTTC	CASSTLLDAVEFF	TRBJ2-1	NA	NA	TRBV18
TGTGCCAGCAGTTACCCTCCCCGGGGGGGTGGGATCTCCTCCCCCTACGAGCAGTACTTC	CASSYPPRGGGISSPYEQYF	TRBJ2-7	TRBD2	NA	TRBV28
TGTGCCAGCAGTTACTCGGGGAACTATGGCTACACCTTC	CASSYSGNYGYTF	TRBJ1-2	NA	NA	TRBV6-6
TGCGCCAGCAGATCGGGACAGGGGAACACTGAAGCTTTCTTT	CASRSGQGNTEAFF	TRBJ1-1	TRBD1	NA	TRBV5-1
TGTGCCAGTAGTGACCGGGATGAGCAGTTCTTC	CASSDRDEQFF	TRBJ2-1	NA	NA	TRBV19